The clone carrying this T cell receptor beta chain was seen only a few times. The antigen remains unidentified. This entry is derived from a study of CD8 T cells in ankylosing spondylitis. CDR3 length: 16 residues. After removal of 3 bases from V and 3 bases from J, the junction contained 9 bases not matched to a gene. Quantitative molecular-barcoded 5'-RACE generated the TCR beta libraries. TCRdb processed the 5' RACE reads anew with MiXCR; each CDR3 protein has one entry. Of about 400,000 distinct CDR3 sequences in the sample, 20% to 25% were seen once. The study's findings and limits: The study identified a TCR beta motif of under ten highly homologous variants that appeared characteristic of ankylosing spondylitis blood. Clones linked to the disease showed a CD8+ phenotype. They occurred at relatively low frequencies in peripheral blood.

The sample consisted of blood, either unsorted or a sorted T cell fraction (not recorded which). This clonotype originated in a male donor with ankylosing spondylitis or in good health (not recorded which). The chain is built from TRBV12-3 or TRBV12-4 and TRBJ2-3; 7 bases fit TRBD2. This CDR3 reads CASSFLGLVGTDTQYF. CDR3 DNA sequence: TGTGCCAGCAGTTTCCTCGGACTAGTAGGGACAGATACGCAGTATTTT.